Described below is a single T cell receptor (beta chain) sequence and its context. The data stem from a study of blood T cell repertoires in COVID-19. As for the study in general: T cells, B-cell-depleted T cells, or PBMCs supplied cDNA or gDNA.

The authors' processing: Researchers report that nucleated cell counts were estimated from reference gene primer amplification. Generated by immunoSEQ multiplex PCR, the TCRdb table keeps only in-frame clones and is missing some. For V, J and clone size, that table is used; D and trimming come from the DNA. The sample includes approximately 210,000 clones, around four fifths seen only once; the top ten take less than 3.5%. V was shortened by 5 bases and J by 8 bases, with 15 bases between the two germline ends. The CDR3 runs to 13 residues. Germline CDR1 reads MDHEN; CDR2 reads SYDVKM. The specimen sequenced was peripheral blood. This clonotype was sampled from a man aged 45-60 years with active or convalescent COVID-19. The rearrangement uses TRBV28 and TRBJ1-2; D perhaps matches TRBD1 (5 bases). The CDR3 here is CASSRPTGLGYTF. The CDR3 DNA reads TGTGCCAGCAGTCGACCTACAGGTTTAGGCTACACCTTC.